The T cell receptor beta chain described here comes from a study of identical twins. The study, taken as a whole, reports: For zero-insertion analyses, partial confounding could come from invariant MAIT and iNKT cells. Memory repertoires lacked the insertion deficit that abundant cord blood beta clonotypes showed. Twins shared beta out-of-frame sequences in excess, but this excess was weaker. Models underestimated out-of-frame TCR alpha sharing in monozygotic twins.

In its sample, this clonotype was seen many times. Its target is not known. TCRdb passed the 5' RACE reads through MiXCR, listing each CDR3 protein once. There are more than 1.5 million distinct CDR3 sequences in the sample; about 31% occur only once, and about 0.27% lies in the top ten. CDR3 length equals 15 residues. V was cut by 1 base and J by 6 bases, with 15 bases left in between. CDR1 and CDR2 from the germline V gene are SGHRS and YFSETQ. Sequenced: cord blood. This receptor was obtained from a newborn girl in good health. V and J are TRBV5-1 and TRBJ2-3, with a tentative D call TRBD2 (6 bases). The CDR3 DNA sequence: TGCGCCAGCAGCTTGCAGCTAGCGAGGAGGGATACGCAGTATTTT. This codes for CASSLQLARRDTQYF.